Below, 5 T cell receptor beta chains from the same sample are listed, as sequenced in a study of a mutant IDH1 vaccine in newly diagnosed glioma. The time point was: week 11, during vaccination. Doses consisted of 300 ug of mutant IDH1 20-mer peptide each, paired with topical imiquimod. Clones were read by immunoSEQ multiplex PCR, and TCRdb kept only the in-frame ones, dropping some. The data show roughly 62,000 clones, with approximately 90% seen just once and 1.5% to 2.5% held by the top ten. No antigen is known for these receptors. Sequencing was performed on PBMCs, taken from a glioma patient whose treatment included an IDH1 peptide vaccine. The receptors were gathered from a man between 40 and 49 years old with glioma.

The rearrangement joins TRBV7-8 to TRBJ1-1; 12 bases match TRBD1. V shed 5 bases and J 7 bases; nucleotides not matched to a gene: 11. The CDR3 contains 16 residues. The germline CDR1 and CDR2 sequences are SGHVS and FQNEAQ. In DNA form, the CDR3 reads TGTGCCAGCAGCCCCAGACCGGGACAGGGGGCAAGTGAAGCTTTCTTT. Its translation: CASSPRPGQGASEAFF.

V usage is TRBV5-8 and J usage is TRBJ2-5; 8 bases align to TRBD1. The CDR3 is made up of 18 amino acids. CDR1 and CDR2 from the germline V gene are SGHTS and YDEGEE. J was trimmed by 2 bases and V by 2 bases; bases with no gene match: 14. CDR3 amino acids: CASSFSQDRVEIQETQYF. In DNA form, the CDR3 reads TGTGCCAGCAGCTTCTCCCAGGACAGGGTGGAAATACAAGAGACCCAGTACTTC.

The chain uses TRBV7-8 and TRBJ1-2, with TRBD1 as a possible D gene (6 bases). Trimming left V 8 bases short and J 4 bases short, with 8 bases between. Germline CDR1 and CDR2: SGHVS and FQNEAQ. This CDR3 comprises 11 residues. CDR3 DNA sequence: TGTGCCAGCGGACAGTTCTATGGCTACACCTTC. Protein: CASGQFYGYTF.

This chain uses TRBV7-2 with TRBJ1-2; 7 nucleotides line up with TRBD1. The CDR3 is 11 residues long. The trim removed 2 bases at V and 14 bases at J, leaving 5 bases unmatched. Germline V lookup: CDR1 SGHTA, CDR2 FQGNSA. The CDR3 DNA reads TGTGCCAGCAGCTTACTTGAGGGGGCGACCTTC. Translated: CASSLLEGATF.

The chain combines TRBV28 with TRBJ1-2, with D possibly TRBD1 on 5 matching bases. The V and J ends lost 6 bases and 0 bases respectively, with 8 bases between them. From germline, CDR1 is MDHEN and CDR2 SYDVKM. The CDR3 loop spans 13 amino acids. CDR3 in amino acids: CASRGRTNYGYTF. The CDR3 coding sequence is TGTGCCAGCAGGGGACGGACTAACTATGGCTACACCTTC.